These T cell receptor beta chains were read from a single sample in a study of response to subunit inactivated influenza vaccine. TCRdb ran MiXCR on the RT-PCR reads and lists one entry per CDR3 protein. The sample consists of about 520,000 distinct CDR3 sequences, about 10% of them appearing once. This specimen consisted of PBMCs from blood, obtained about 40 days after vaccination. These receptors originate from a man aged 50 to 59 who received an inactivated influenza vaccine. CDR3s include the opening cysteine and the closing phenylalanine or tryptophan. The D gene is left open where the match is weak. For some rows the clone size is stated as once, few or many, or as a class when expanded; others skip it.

CASSKGLAGETRIRSYEQYF | TGTGCCAGCAGCAAGGGACTAGCGGGAGAAACACGCATCAGGTCATACGAGCAGTACTTC | TRBJ2-7 | TRBD2 | TRBV11-2 | many
CASSPGTLKEYGYTF | TGTGCCAGCAGTCCAGGGACACTCAAGGAGTATGGCTACACCTTC | TRBJ1-2 | . | TRBV12-3/TRBV12-4 | few
CAISESKSFGEQYF | TGTGCCATCAGTGAGTCGAAAAGTTTCGGCGAGCAGTACTTC | TRBJ2-7 | . | TRBV10-3 | few
CASSFPGPITNEQFF | TGTGCCAGCAGCTTTCCGGGACCTATCACGAATGAGCAGTTCTTC | TRBJ2-1 | . | TRBV11-2 | many
CASSWLAAGEQFF | TGCGCCAGCAGCTGGCTAGCGGCCGGGGAGCAGTTCTTC | TRBJ2-1 | TRBD2 | TRBV5-1 | .
CASSQETSGGVNEQFF | TGCGCCAGCAGCCAAGAAACTAGCGGGGGAGTAAATGAGCAGTTCTTC | TRBJ2-1 | TRBD2 | TRBV4-3 | few
CASSLGSRTGQYF | TGTGCCAGCAGTTTAGGTTCCAGGACGGGCCAGTACTTC | TRBJ2-5 | . | TRBV12-3/TRBV12-4 | few
CSAKLSGGPYREQFF | TGCAGTGCTAAACTAAGCGGGGGGCCCTATAGGGAGCAGTTCTTC | TRBJ2-1 | TRBD2 | TRBV20-1 | .
CASSLHRAPAYGYTF | TGTGCCAGCAGTCTCCACAGGGCCCCCGCATATGGCTACACCTTC | TRBJ1-2 | . | TRBV28 | few
CASSPNGRNTDTQYF | TGCGCCAGCAGCCCAAACGGCAGAAACACAGATACGCAGTATTTT | TRBJ2-3 | . | TRBV4-3 | .
CASKLRGLSGELFF | TGTGCCAGCAAATTAAGGGGACTCTCCGGGGAGCTGTTTTTT | TRBJ2-2 | . | TRBV28 | few
CASSLGRGRHQETQYF | TGTGCTAGCAGCTTAGGTAGGGGACGGCACCAAGAGACCCAGTACTTC | TRBJ2-5 | . | TRBV7-7 | many
CASSLYRDGREQYF | TGCGCCAGCAGCCTATACAGGGACGGGCGCGAGCAGTACTTC | TRBJ2-7 | . | TRBV5-1 | few
CASSLVGALEQYF | TGTGCCAGCAGCTTAGTAGGAGCGCTCGAGCAGTACTTC | TRBJ2-7 | . | TRBV11-1 | few
CANAFLRDPGYTF | TGTGCCAACGCCTTCCTCCGGGACCCTGGCTACACCTTC | TRBJ1-2 | . | TRBV7-2 | .
CSVWGLPQYF | TGCAGCGTGTGGGGGTTGCCCCAGTACTTC | TRBJ2-5 | . | TRBV29-1 | many
CSARDNDRGREQYF | TGCAGTGCTAGAGACAATGACAGGGGTCGAGAGCAGTACTTC | TRBJ2-7 | TRBD1 | TRBV20-1 | few
CASSGMGYEQYF | TGTGCCAGCAGCGGTATGGGCTACGAGCAGTACTTC | TRBJ2-7 | . | TRBV28 | .
CSARDWLAGSLTDTQYF | TGCAGTGCTAGAGATTGGCTAGCGGGTTCCCTCACAGATACGCAGTATTTT | TRBJ2-3 | TRBD2 | TRBV20-1 | many
CASSPSRPPDTQYF | TGTGCCAGCAGCCCTAGCAGGCCCCCCGATACGCAGTATTTT | TRBJ2-3 | . | TRBV7-2 | few
CASSPMGQAFVQDTQYF | TGTGCCAGCTCACCTATGGGACAGGCTTTTGTGCAAGATACGCAGTATTTT | TRBJ2-3 | TRBD1 | TRBV18 | few
CASSGMTGRETQYF | TGCGCCAGCAGCGGGATGACAGGGAGAGAGACCCAGTACTTC | TRBJ2-5 | TRBD1 | TRBV5-1 | few
CASSTTGSRGEQYF | TGTGCCAGCAGTACAACCGGGTCTAGGGGCGAGCAGTACTTC | TRBJ2-7 | . | TRBV11-2 | few
CASSLGMGVRPYEQYF | TGTGCCAGCAGCTTAGGAATGGGGGTCAGGCCCTACGAGCAGTACTTC | TRBJ2-7 | . | TRBV11-2 | few
CASKREPRTDTQYF | TGTGCCAGCAAGAGGGAGCCTCGCACAGATACGCAGTATTTT | TRBJ2-3 | . | TRBV7-8 | many
CASSRTSGEAYSGANVLTF | TGTGCCAGCAGTCGGACTAGCGGAGAGGCCTACTCTGGGGCCAACGTCCTGACTTTC | TRBJ2-6 | TRBD2 | TRBV6-1 | few
CASSLLGDSGNTIYF | TGCGCCAGCAGCTTGCTGGGAGACTCTGGAAACACCATATATTTT | TRBJ1-3 | . | TRBV5-1 | .
CSVEVRDRRAQETQYF | TGCAGCGTTGAAGTCAGGGACAGGAGGGCTCAAGAGACCCAGTACTTC | TRBJ2-5 | TRBD1 | TRBV29-1 | few
CASSYGQLLNQETQYF | TGTGCCAGCAGTTACGGACAGTTATTGAACCAAGAGACCCAGTACTTC | TRBJ2-5 | . | TRBV7-2 | few